These 23 T cell receptor beta chains came from one sample sequenced in a study of OX40 agonist ivuxolimab in advanced cancers. Repertoires were generated with immunoSEQ multiplex PCR, while TCRdb's copy carries only in-frame clones and drops some. The profile shows about 58,000 clones, over 80% of them singletons. The sequences come from CD4+ or CD8+ T cells sorted from blood, collected in a trial of the OX40 agonist ivuxolimab. The receptors were sampled from an adult with an advanced solid tumor such as melanoma, head and neck, liver or kidney cancer.

The chain couples TRBV5-1 to TRBJ2-1, with 15 bases identical to TRBD2. This CDR3 is built from 21 residues. Germline V gives CDR1 SGHRS, CDR2 YFSETQ. The J segment lost 0 bases and the V segment lost 3 bases, leaving 13 bases of the junction unmatched. The CDR3 loop is CASSSGLAGGFRIGSYNEQFF. The DNA for the CDR3 is TGCGCCAGCAGCTCGGGACTAGCGGGAGGATTTAGAATAGGCTCCTACAATGAGCAGTTCTTC.

This clone showed up just once. The chain carries TRBV2 and TRBJ2-7; D call uncertain. CDR3 size: 10 residues. Germline assignment: CDR1 SNHLY and CDR2 FYNNEI. The V and J ends lost 6 bases and 3 bases respectively, with 3 bases between them. CDR3 protein: CASRVYEQYF. In DNA, the CDR3 is TGTGCCAGCAGGGTCTACGAGCAGTACTTC.

This sequence joins TRBV7-9 and TRBJ2-2; no reliable D call. In germline, CDR1 is SEHNR, CDR2 FQNEAQ (reference sequence). The CDR3 covers 14 residues. V lost 5 bases, J lost 4 bases, and 11 bases lay in between. CDR3 nucleotides: TGTGCCAGCAGCCACCCGGCCGGCACCGGGGAGCTGTTTTTT. This codes for CASSHPAGTGELFF.

The chain has TRBV7-9 and TRBJ1-2; the D is unclear. The CDR3 contains 14 residues. V was pared by 1 base and J by 2 bases, with 8 bases between. Germline CDR1 SEHNR, CDR2 FQNEAQ (reference sequence). The CDR3 region is CASSLVEGNYGYTF. CDR3 in DNA: TGTGCCAGCAGCTTAGTTGAAGGGAACTATGGCTACACCTTC.

The V call is TRBV28, the J call TRBJ2-7; D possibly corresponds to TRBD1 (5 bases). V lost 8 bases and J 6 bases, leaving 23 bases between the germline ends. The CDR3 is 15 amino acids. Per the germline V gene, CDR1 is MDHEN and CDR2 is SYDVKM. CDR3 residues: CASQLPRQRSPEQYF. In nucleotides, the CDR3 is TGTGCCAGCCAGCTCCCTCGACAGCGATCCCCCGAGCAGTACTTC.

CDR3 residues: CASSFGGETAYEQYF. Here the CDR3 DNA reads TGTGCCAGCAGCTTTGGCGGAGAGACCGCCTACGAGCAGTACTTC. V usage is TRBV7-6 and J usage is TRBJ2-7, with D unresolved. The CDR3 consists of 15 residues. The V end lost 3 bases, the J end lost 2 bases, and 14 bases lay between the germline ends. CDR1 and CDR2 from the germline V gene are SGHVS and FNYEAQ.

The genes are TRBV15 and TRBJ2-7; D gene ambiguous. The CDR3 runs to 15 residues. Germline V gene sequence: CDR1 LNHNV, CDR2 YYDKDF (reference sequence). Trimming took 0 bases from V and 1 from J, leaving 10 bases between them. CDR3 nucleotides: TGTGCCACCAGCAGAGATCTAGGCGGTTCCTACGAGCAGTACTTC. Its protein product is CATSRDLGGSYEQYF.

This clone was counted only a few times. The V and J genes are TRBV5-1 and TRBJ2-1; D is perhaps TRBD1 or TRBD2 (5 bases each). With 0 bases removed from V and 4 bases from J, the gap between germline ends came to 8 bases. Germline-derived CDR1 and CDR2 are SGHRS and YFSETQ. This CDR3 is 14 amino acids long. CDR3: CASSLEGPYNEQFF. The CDR3 DNA is TGCGCCAGCAGCTTGGAGGGACCTTACAATGAGCAGTTCTTC.

This chain uses TRBV5-6 with TRBJ1-3, with 9 bases matching TRBD1. CDR3 length equals 17 residues. The ends lost 3 bases at V and 0 bases at J; junction bases unmatched: 7. CDR1 is SGHDT and CDR2 is YYEEEE in the germline V gene. CDR3 nucleotide sequence: TGTGCCAGCAGCTCCCTGGACAGGGGATTCTCTGGAAACACCATATATTTT. Its protein product is CASSSLDRGFSGNTIYF.

The chain combines TRBV29-1 with TRBJ2-3, with D uncertain. CDR3 length: 13 amino acids. The germline V gene has CDR1 SQVTM and CDR2 ANQGSEA. V lost 5 bases and J 2 bases, leaving 11 bases between the germline ends. Here the CDR3 reads CSVRPQFTDTQYF. The CDR3 region has the DNA TGCAGCGTTCGTCCGCAATTCACAGATACGCAGTATTTT.

The V gene is TRBV7-8, the J gene TRBJ1-1, with TRBD1 as a possible D gene (5 bases). Deletions cut 5 bases from V and 11 bases from J, with 18 bases between. The CDR3 spans 13 residues. The germline V gene has CDR1 SGHVS and CDR2 FQNEAQ. The CDR3 spells CASSPPLGVVAFF. The CDR3 nucleotides read TGTGCCAGCAGCCCTCCTTTGGGGGTTGTGGCTTTCTTT.

The DNA of the CDR3 is TGTGCCAGCAGCTTGCCCCGGGAGGAGAAGCAGTATTTT. This encodes CASSLPREEKQYF. The chain joins TRBV5-4 to TRBJ2-3, with 7 bases that match TRBD2. With V trimmed by 1 base and J by 11 bases, 7 bases remained unmatched. The germline V gene encodes CDR1 SGHNT and CDR2 YYREEE (reference sequence). The CDR3 extends over 13 amino acids.

The chain is built from TRBV5-6 and TRBJ2-5; D is uncertain. Germline-derived CDR1 and CDR2 are SGHDT and YYEEEE. The CDR3 is 14 residues long. Trimming left V 5 bases short and J 4 bases short, with 15 bases between. CDR3 sequence: CASSSIRVSETQYF. The CDR3 nucleotides are TGTGCCAGCAGTTCCATTCGGGTATCAGAGACCCAGTACTTC. Together with reference TRBV5-6 and TRBJ2-5, the CDR3 gives the full variable domain: DAGVTQSPTHLIKTRGQQVTLRCSPKSGHDTVSWYQQALGQGPQFIFQYYEEEERQRGNFPDRFSGHQFPNYSSELNVNALLLGDSALYLCASSSIRVSETQYFGPGTRLLVL.

The count of this clone is one. V is TRBV2 and J is TRBJ1-5, with D unclear. The CDR3 runs to 13 residues. With 1 base removed from V and 3 bases from J, the gap between germline ends came to 4 bases. The germline gives CDR1 SNHLY, CDR2 FYNNEI. The CDR3 here is CASSEETNQPQHF. In nucleotides, the CDR3 is TGTGCCAGCAGTGAAGAAACCAATCAGCCCCAGCATTTT. Full variable domain (remainder filled in from reference TRBV2 and TRBJ1-5): EPEVTQTPSHQVTQMGQEVILRCVPISNHLYFYWYRQILGQKVEFLVSFYNNEISEKSEIFDDQFSVERPDGSNFTLKIRSTKLEDSAMYFCASSEETNQPQHFGDGTRLSIL.

The count of this clone is one. The chain is built from TRBV6-1 and TRBJ2-1; TRBD1 matches at 10 bases. The V gene's germline CDR1 is MNHNS and CDR2 SASEGT. J was trimmed by 7 bases and V by 11 bases; bases with no gene match: 8. The CDR3 runs to 13 residues. The CDR3 protein is CALRDRGTNEQFF. For the CDR3, the DNA is TGTGCCCTTAGGGACAGGGGAACTAATGAGCAGTTCTTC.

This rearrangement joins TRBV4-1 to TRBJ2-7, with 14 bases identical to TRBD2. This CDR3 has 16 amino acids. Germline V gives CDR1 MGHRA, CDR2 YSYEKL. Trimming cost V 0 bases and J 7 bases; bases outside gene matches: 5. CDR3 sequence (DNA): TGCGCCAGCAGCCAAGAGGGACTAGCGGGAGCGGGGGAGCAGTACTTC. Translating gives CASSQEGLAGAGEQYF.

The V call is TRBV7-9, the J call TRBJ2-1, with 7 bases identical to TRBD2. Germline CDR1 and CDR2: SEHNR and FQNEAQ (reference sequence). CDR3 length: 15 amino acids. The V and J ends lost 1 base and 2 bases, in that order; junction bases with no gene match: 2. Here the CDR3 DNA reads TGTGCCAGCAGCTTAGGAGGGAGGGCCTACAATGAGCAGTTCTTC. Translated: CASSLGGRAYNEQFF.

The chain carries TRBV6-5 and TRBJ1-2; tentatively, D is TRBD1 (6 bases). V lost 4 bases to trimming and J lost 7 bases, with 16 bases between them. The CDR3 has 14 residues. CDR1 is MNHEY, CDR2 SVGAGI, per germline. The CDR3 region is CASSSPNRAGGYTF. In DNA form, the CDR3 reads TGTGCCAGCAGTTCCCCAAACAGGGCCGGTGGCTACACCTTC.

This CDR3 reads CASSLSGDQPQHF. As DNA, the CDR3 is TGTGCCAGCAGCTTAAGTGGCGATCAGCCCCAGCATTTT. The V and J genes are TRBV7-3 and TRBJ1-5; D is unclear. CDR3 length: 13 amino acids. From germline, CDR1 is SGHTA and CDR2 FQGTGA. V was trimmed by 1 base and J by 5 bases, leaving 6 bases between them.

This chain uses TRBV11-2 with TRBJ2-3, with a weak D call TRBD1 (6 bases). Trimming took off 6 bases at V and 5 bases at J, with 18 bases between the two ends. Germline V gene lookup returns CDR1 SGHAT and CDR2 FQNNGV. The CDR3 contains 15 residues. The CDR3 nucleotides read TGTGCCAGCAGAAGTTGGAGAGGGGGTGTAGATACGCAGTATTTT. It yields the protein CASRSWRGGVDTQYF.

V usage is TRBV7-3 and J usage is TRBJ2-5; 10 nucleotides line up with TRBD1. Losses at the gene ends were 4 bases for V and 4 bases for J; bases not matched to a gene: 12. The germline V gene has CDR1 SGHTA and CDR2 FQGTGA. This CDR3 has 17 residues. The CDR3 region is CASSSGPGTGEGETQYF. The CDR3 nucleotides are TGTGCCAGCAGCTCTGGTCCCGGGACAGGGGAGGGAGAGACCCAGTACTTC.

The V and J genes are TRBV27 and TRBJ1-6, with D possibly TRBD1 on 6 matching bases. The CDR3 sequence is 13 residues long. The ends were cut back, 6 bases at V and 10 bases at J, with 13 bases in the middle. Germline CDR1 is MNHEY and CDR2 is SMNVEV (reference sequence). CDR3 coding DNA: TGTGCCAGCAGCTGGAGACAGGCCTCACCCCTCCACTTT. It yields the protein CASSWRQASPLHF.

This chain uses TRBV10-1 with TRBJ1-1; D is undetermined. Trimming shortened V by 6 bases and J by 3 bases, and 11 bases separated the two germline ends. The CDR3 length is 13 residues. Germline V gene sequence: CDR1 WNHNN, CDR2 SYGVQD (reference sequence). CDR3 coding DNA: TGCGCCAGCAGCCCATATTCGGACACTGAAGCTTTCTTT. Protein: CASSPYSDTEAFF.